The 30 T cell receptor beta chains below were found in one sample sequenced in a study of regulatory T cells in long-lasting Graves disease. The time point is: persistent/refractory GD, antithyroid drugs over 5 years with positive TRAb. PBMC RNA was the source of the TCR library. Relying on iRepertoire HTBI primers and Arm-PCR of CDR3 regions, the team built TCR beta libraries. TCRdb ran MiXCR on the multiplex PCR reads and lists one entry per CDR3 protein. The sample has 650,000 to 700,000 distinct CDR3 sequences; about 32% are singletons. This material consisted of peripheral blood mononuclear cells (PBMCs), taken when the disease was refractory, from a patient treated with antithyroid drugs. These receptors were collected from a female donor with Graves disease.

The chain links TRBV3-1 to TRBJ2-7, with TRBD2 identical over 7 bases. The CDR3 consists of 17 residues. V was pared by 1 base and J by 1 base, with 10 bases of the junction left unmatched. Germline CDR1 and CDR2: LGHDT and YNNKEL (reference sequence). The CDR3 spells CASSQGSGPSGSYEQYF. CDR3 nucleotides: TGTGCCAGCAGCCAAGGATCGGGGCCTAGCGGTTCCTACGAGCAGTACTTC.

In its sample, this clonotype was seen once. The chain couples TRBV19 to TRBJ1-5, with 9 bases matching TRBD1. The V gene end was trimmed by 6 bases and the J gene end by 7 bases; junction bases not matched to a gene: 7. Germline assignment: CDR1 LNHDA and CDR2 SQIVND (reference sequence). The CDR3 extends over 14 amino acids. In DNA form, the CDR3 reads TGTGCCAGTAGAGGACAGGGGCCGGGGCAGCCCCAGCATTTT. Protein: CASRGQGPGQPQHF.

V and J are TRBV13 and TRBJ2-7; 8 nucleotides agree with TRBD2. The CDR3 has 16 residues. The V gene end was trimmed by 4 bases and the J gene end by 7 bases; junction bases not matched to a gene: 15. CDR1 and CDR2 (germline): PRHDT, FYEKMQ (reference sequence). The CDR3 sequence is CASSSRGGAAYVEQYF. In nucleotides, the CDR3 is TGTGCCAGCAGCTCTCGGGGGGGAGCAGCGTACGTGGAGCAGTACTTC.

J is TRBJ1-1 and V is TRBV19; TRBD1 matches 11 bases. J was trimmed by 0 bases and V by 3 bases; bases with no gene match: 6. The germline CDR1 and CDR2 sequences are LNHDA and SQIVND (reference sequence). The length of the CDR3 is 17 residues. The CDR3 DNA reads TGTGCCAGTAGTATCCGAATGGGACAGGGGGTGAACACTGAAGCTTTCTTT. It specifies CASSIRMGQGVNTEAFF. The full variable domain, with the rest looked up from reference TRBV19 and TRBJ1-1, is DGGITQSPKYLFRKEGQNVTLSCEQNLNHDAMYWYRQDPGQGLRLIYYSQIVNDFQKGDIAEGYSVSREKKESFPLTVTSAQKNPTAFYLCASSIRMGQGVNTEAFFGQGTRLTVV.

Many counts were recorded for this clonotype. The chain uses TRBV2 and TRBJ1-1; D is perhaps TRBD1 (5 bases). Germline V gene lookup returns CDR1 SNHLY and CDR2 FYNNEI. The CDR3 length is 15 residues. The V end lost 8 bases, the J end lost 0 bases, and 16 bases lay between the germline ends. The CDR3 region has the DNA TGTGCCAGCGTCTCCCGAGGGACTTTGAACACTGAAGCTTTCTTT. It encodes CASVSRGTLNTEAFF.

This clonotype was observed many times. V is TRBV2 and J is TRBJ1-2; D not resolved. The germline V and J ends were trimmed by 6 bases and 0 bases, with 8 bases remaining between them. The CDR3 length is 13 residues. CDR1 and CDR2 from the germline V gene are SNHLY and FYNNEI. CDR3 region: CASSGTANYGYTF. CDR3 in DNA: TGTGCCAGCAGCGGAACAGCTAACTATGGCTACACCTTC.

This clonotype was observed a handful of times. The V and J genes are TRBV6-1 and TRBJ1-4; TRBD1 agrees at 11 bases. CDR1 and CDR2 from the germline V gene are MNHNS and SASEGT. V lost 5 bases and J lost 8; bases outside the gene matches: 4. The CDR3 consists of 14 residues. CDR3 loop: CASSQDRGREKLFF. DNA of the CDR3: TGTGCCAGCAGTCAGGACAGGGGGCGCGAAAAACTGTTTTTT.

This clonotype was counted ten times or more. The V and J genes are TRBV12-3 or TRBV12-4 and TRBJ2-7; D is possibly TRBD2 (5 bases). The V end lost 4 bases, the J end lost 3 bases, and 10 bases lay between the germline ends. This CDR3 contains 13 residues. CDR3 amino acids: CASSSGIDYEQYF. The CDR3 DNA reads as TGTGCCAGCAGTTCCGGGATAGACTACGAGCAGTACTTC.

This clonotype was observed many times. This rearrangement joins TRBV6-1 to TRBJ2-7, with TRBD2 matching over 11 bases. Germline V lookup: CDR1 MNHNS, CDR2 SASEGT. V shed 0 bases, J shed 4 bases, and the junction held 5 bases outside the gene matches. The CDR3 loop spans 16 amino acids. CDR3 residues: CASSEAETSGSYEQYF. The DNA of the CDR3 is TGTGCCAGCAGTGAAGCAGAAACTAGCGGGAGTTACGAGCAGTACTTC.

This clonotype turned up a few times. The chain is built from TRBV20-1 and TRBJ2-1; 7 nucleotides agree with TRBD2. The CDR3 loop spans 13 amino acids. Germline trimming cut 3 bases from V and 9 bases from J; bases unmatched to any gene: 8. Per germline, CDR1 DFQATT and CDR2 SNEGSKA (reference sequence). The CDR3 region is CSARFNGRTEQFF. CDR3 nucleotide sequence: TGCAGTGCTAGGTTTAACGGGAGGACTGAGCAGTTCTTC.

This chain links TRBV5-1 with TRBJ1-6; TRBD1 matches 7 bases. This CDR3 is 12 amino acids long. The germline V gene has CDR1 SGHRS and CDR2 YFSETQ. J was trimmed by 12 bases and V by 5 bases; bases with no gene match: 5. CDR3: CASRRGRGPLHF. The CDR3 DNA reads as TGCGCCAGCAGAAGGGGGCGGGGACCCCTCCACTTT. The full variable domain, with the rest looked up from reference TRBV5-1 and TRBJ1-6, is KAGVTQTPRYLIKTRGQQVTLSCSPISGHRSVSWYQQTPGQGLQFLFEYFSETQRNKGNFPGRFSGRQFSNSRSEMNVSTLELGDSALYLCASRRGRGPLHFGNGTRLTVT.

This clonotype was seen more than once but under ten times. The chain is built from TRBV6-5 and TRBJ2-7, with no clear D. V dropped 1 base and J dropped 0 bases, with 10 bases sitting between them. In germline, CDR1 is MNHEY, CDR2 SVGAGI. There are 15 residues in the CDR3. The CDR3 here is CASSYWIPHSYEQYF. CDR3 DNA: TGTGCCAGCAGTTACTGGATACCCCACTCCTACGAGCAGTACTTC.

The chain is built from TRBV10-2 and TRBJ2-7, with 13 bases fitting TRBD2. Germline V gene data show CDR1 as WSHSY and CDR2 as SAAADI. The ends lost 0 bases at V and 5 bases at J; junction bases unmatched: 10. The CDR3 consists of 18 residues. The CDR3 protein is CASSESISAGLAGHEQYF. CDR3 bases: TGCGCCAGCAGTGAGTCGATATCGGCGGGACTAGCGGGACACGAGCAGTACTTC.

V is TRBV19 and J is TRBJ2-7; D tentatively reads TRBD1 or TRBD2 (5 bases each). V gave up 2 bases and J gave up 4 bases, with 12 bases separating them. Germline V lookup: CDR1 LNHDA, CDR2 SQIVND (reference sequence). The CDR3 is made up of 14 amino acids. Written as DNA, the CDR3 is TGTGCCAGTAGTATACGAGGGGATTCTTACGAGCAGTACTTC. Translating it yields CASSIRGDSYEQYF.

V and J are TRBV19 and TRBJ1-5; TRBD1 matches at 10 bases. This CDR3 region has 15 residues. The V and J ends lost 5 bases and 5 bases, in that order; junction bases with no gene match: 6. Germline V gene lookup returns CDR1 LNHDA and CDR2 SQIVND (reference sequence). The DNA of the CDR3 is TGTGCCAGTAGTCGATCCGGGACAGGGGATCAGCCCCAGCATTTT. Translating gives CASSRSGTGDQPQHF.

V is TRBV5-1 and J is TRBJ2-7, with 7 bases fitting TRBD1. Germline V lookup: CDR1 SGHRS, CDR2 YFSETQ. The CDR3 runs 15 residues. With V trimmed by 4 bases and J by 5 bases, 12 bases remained unmatched. The CDR3 is CASSKAYDRVHEQYF. CDR3 in DNA: TGCGCCAGCAGCAAAGCTTACGACAGGGTCCACGAGCAGTACTTC.

The chain uses TRBV28 and TRBJ1-2; 7 bases are shared with TRBD1. Unmatched junction bases numbered 7, after V lost 6 bases and J lost 0 bases. This CDR3 spans 15 amino acids. Germline V gene data show CDR1 as MDHEN and CDR2 as SYDVKM. The CDR3 DNA sequence: TGTGCCAGCAGACGGGACAGTATAACTAACTATGGCTACACCTTC. Its protein is CASRRDSITNYGYTF.

The genes are TRBV7-6 and TRBJ2-5, with 13 bases that match TRBD2. J lost 5 bases, V lost 5 bases, and 5 bases had no gene match. This CDR3 spans 15 amino acids. Germline CDR1 reads SGHVS; CDR2 reads FNYEAQ. The CDR3 spells CASSGGLAGVETQYF. CDR3 sequence (DNA): TGTGCCAGCAGCGGAGGACTAGCGGGAGTTGAGACCCAGTACTTC.

To note about this clonotype: This may come from a read error, since a much larger clone is one base off. The chain joins TRBV7-9 to TRBJ1-1, with TRBD1 matching over 8 bases. V lost 7 bases to trimming and J lost 1 base; unmatched junction nucleotides: 5. In germline, CDR1 is SEHNR, CDR2 FQNEAQ (reference sequence). The CDR3 length is 14 residues. The CDR3 DNA sequence: TGTGCCAGCACCATGACAGGGGAGAACACTGAAGCTTTCTTT. This sequence encodes CASTMTGENTEAFF.

This clonotype was detected many times. V and J are TRBV2 and TRBJ1-1; D call uncertain. The CDR3 has 14 residues. V was trimmed by 7 bases and J by 0 bases, leaving 12 bases between them. CDR1 and CDR2 from the germline V gene are SNHLY and FYNNEI. CDR3: CASTPGSMNTEAFF. DNA of the CDR3: TGTGCCAGCACTCCGGGAAGCATGAACACTGAAGCTTTCTTT.

This clonotype was found a few times. The V gene is TRBV18, the J gene TRBJ2-5; D is unresolved. Trimming left V 3 bases short and J 2 bases short, with 10 bases between. Per the germline V gene, CDR1 is KGHSH and CDR2 is LQKENI. The CDR3 sequence is 14 residues long. CDR3 in amino acids: CASSPPGPQETQYF. As DNA, the CDR3 is TGTGCCAGCTCACCGCCCGGCCCGCAAGAGACCCAGTACTTC. The full variable domain, completed using reference TRBV18 and TRBJ2-5, is NAGVMQNPRHLVRRRGQEARLRCSPMKGHSHVYWYRQLPEEGLKFMVYLQKENIIDESGMPKERFSAEFPKEGPSILRIQQVVRGDSAAYFCASSPPGPQETQYFGPGTRLLVL.

The J gene is TRBJ1-4, the V gene TRBV25-1; possibly TRBD1 for D (5 bases). The length of the CDR3 is 13 residues. In germline, CDR1 is MGHDK, CDR2 SYGVNS. The V end lost 8 bases, the J end lost 10 bases, and 17 bases lay between the germline ends. CDR3 nucleotide sequence: TGTGCCAGCTCCGGCGGGGCCCTAGGAAAACTGTTTTTT. This gives the protein CASSGGALGKLFF.

The chain links TRBV7-3 to TRBJ2-1; 9 bases are a match to TRBD2. The V gene end was trimmed by 4 bases and the J gene end by 7 bases; junction bases not matched to a gene: 2. Germline CDR1 SGHTA, CDR2 FQGTGA. The CDR3 length is 13 residues. The CDR3 DNA reads as TGTGCCAGCAGCTCCGGACTAGCGAATGAGCAGTTCTTC. Its translation is CASSSGLANEQFF.

This clonotype has more than one count but fewer than ten. The gene calls are TRBV20-1 and TRBJ2-7; 7 nucleotides agree with TRBD1. CDR3 length equals 15 residues. Per the germline V gene, CDR1 is DFQATT and CDR2 is SNEGSKA (reference sequence). J lost 0 bases, V lost 3 bases, and 8 bases had no gene match. The CDR3 sequence is CSARGEGAVSYEQYF. The CDR3 region has the DNA TGCAGTGCTAGGGGTGAGGGGGCGGTCTCCTACGAGCAGTACTTC.

The genes are TRBV6-4 and TRBJ1-2, with unresolved D. Germline CDR1 reads MRHNA; CDR2 reads SNTAGT. The CDR3 runs 16 residues. Deletions cut 4 bases from V and 6 bases from J, with 21 bases between. CDR3 amino acids: CASSGEIHSQLDGYTF. CDR3 coding DNA: TGTGCCAGCAGTGGTGAAATCCACTCCCAACTGGATGGCTACACCTTC.

The gene calls are TRBV11-2 and TRBJ1-3, with D uncertain. CDR3 size: 13 residues. The ends were cut back, 1 base at V and 8 bases at J, with 9 bases in the middle. Germline CDR1 is SGHAT and CDR2 is FQNNGV. The CDR3 loop reads CASSLGARDTIYF. The CDR3, as DNA: TGTGCCAGCAGCTTAGGAGCCCGGGACACCATATATTTT.

Ten or more counts support this clonotype. This chain links TRBV12-3 or TRBV12-4 with TRBJ2-5; no clear D. Deletions cut 3 bases from V and 0 bases from J, with 8 bases between. The CDR3 covers 14 residues. Written as DNA, the CDR3 is TGTGCCAGCAGTTTTGAAATAGACCAAGAGACCCAGTACTTC. It yields the protein CASSFEIDQETQYF.

There are a few counts of this clonotype. The CDR3 spells CASSYSPGGSTGELFF. DNA for the CDR3: TGTGCCAGCAGTTACTCGCCGGGAGGCAGTACCGGGGAGCTGTTTTTT. The V and J genes are TRBV6-2 or TRBV6-3 and TRBJ2-2, with 7 bases that match TRBD2. Germline CDR1 reads MNHEY; CDR2 reads SVGEGT. V was clipped by 0 bases and J by 5 bases; unmatched bases: 6. The CDR3 length is 16 residues.

J is TRBJ2-5 and V is TRBV29-1; D might be TRBD2 (7 bases). The CDR3 is made up of 14 amino acids. Trimming removed 4 bases from V and 2 bases from J, with 14 bases in between. Germline-derived CDR1 and CDR2 are SQVTM and ANQGSEA. The CDR3 spells CSVGGGGLQETQYF. DNA for the CDR3: TGCAGCGTTGGGGGAGGGGGGCTACAAGAGACCCAGTACTTC.

This chain links TRBV12-5 with TRBJ1-1; D unclear. V was pared by 0 bases and J by 5 bases, with 4 bases between. This CDR3 has 12 amino acids. CDR1 is LGHNT and CDR2 is FRNRAP in the germline V gene. CDR3 sequence: CASGLVWTEAFF. Written as DNA, the CDR3 is TGTGCTAGTGGTTTGGTTTGGACTGAAGCTTTCTTT.